Shown below are 29 T cell receptor beta chains from a single sample sequenced in a study of blood T cell repertoires in COVID-19. Using immunoSEQ multiplex PCR, the repertoire was profiled, and TCRdb retains in-frame clones only, with some absent. Of 29,000 or so clones listed, roughly 87% were seen once; the top ten hold approximately 9.8%. The sequenced material came from peripheral blood. The origin of the receptors is a human donor in a cohort sampled during active COVID-19.

V and J are TRBV19 and TRBJ2-2; D not resolved. CDR1 and CDR2 from the germline V gene are LNHDA and SQIVND (reference sequence). Deletions cut 5 bases from V and 0 bases from J, with 7 bases between. There are 14 residues in the CDR3. The CDR3 sequence is CASSPRTNTGELFF. CDR3 DNA sequence: TGTGCCAGTAGTCCCAGGACGAACACCGGGGAGCTGTTTTTT.

The chain has TRBV7-9 and TRBJ2-3; no firm D call. V was cut by 5 bases and J by 6 bases, with 18 bases left in between. The CDR3 runs to 15 residues. The germline gives CDR1 SEHNR, CDR2 FQNEAQ (reference sequence). Here the CDR3 reads CASSREIGLGDTQYF. For the CDR3, the DNA is TGTGCCAGCAGCCGCGAGATCGGGTTGGGTGATACGCAGTATTTT. The full variable domain, completed using reference TRBV7-9 and TRBJ2-3, is DTGVSQNPRHKITKRGQNVTFRCDPISEHNRLYWYRQTLGQGPEFLTYFQNEAQLEKSRLLSDRFSAERPKGSFSTLEIQRTEQGDSAMYLCASSREIGLGDTQYFGPGTRLTVL.

The rearrangement uses TRBV4-3 and TRBJ1-3; D may be TRBD1 (5 bases). The germline V and J ends were trimmed by 1 base and 2 bases, with 9 bases remaining between them. Germline CDR1 and CDR2: LGHNA and YSLEER. The CDR3 sequence is 15 residues long. CDR3 amino acids: CASSQVRAPGNTIYF. The CDR3 DNA reads as TGCGCCAGCAGCCAAGTCAGGGCACCTGGAAACACCATATATTTT.

The genes are TRBV28 and TRBJ2-7, with D possibly being TRBD1 (6 bases). Trimming removed 8 bases from V and 8 bases from J, with 10 bases in between. The V gene's germline CDR1 is MDHEN and CDR2 SYDVKM. The CDR3 spans 10 residues. The CDR3 loop reads CASRDTKQYF. The DNA of the CDR3 is TGTGCCAGCCGGGACACAAAGCAGTACTTC.

The genes are TRBV5-6 and TRBJ1-1, with 7 bases fitting TRBD1. Germline CDR1 reads SGHDT; CDR2 reads YYEEEE. The CDR3 consists of 14 residues. Trimming took 4 bases from V and 0 from J; bases not matched to a gene: 3. This chain's CDR3 is CASSKTGMNTEAFF. Here the CDR3 DNA reads TGTGCCAGCAGCAAGACAGGGATGAACACTGAAGCTTTCTTT.

The chain employs TRBV2 and TRBJ2-1; 9 bases agree with TRBD2. With 7 bases clipped from V and 7 bases from J, the junction kept 8 bases outside the gene matches. The CDR3 runs 14 residues. CDR1 is SNHLY and CDR2 is FYNNEI in the germline V gene. This chain's CDR3 is CASNTRGGENEQFF. The DNA for the CDR3 is TGTGCCAGCAACACGCGGGGGGGCGAGAATGAGCAGTTCTTC.

The chain uses TRBV19 and TRBJ1-2, with 8 bases lining up with TRBD1. Germline V CDR1 and CDR2: LNHDA, SQIVND (reference sequence). The CDR3 loop spans 15 amino acids. J lost 4 bases, V lost 5 bases, and 9 bases had no gene match. The DNA for the CDR3 is TGTGCCAGTAGTCCAAGCGACAGGGGCACCTATGGCTACACCTTC. This gives the protein CASSPSDRGTYGYTF.

The rearrangement joins TRBV23-1 to TRBJ2-3, with D perhaps matching TRBD1 (7 bases). TRBV23-1 is an ORF, with its function uncertain. The germline V and J ends were trimmed by 0 bases and 3 bases, with 13 bases remaining between them. The CDR3 length is 16 residues. The CDR3 region is CASSQSEGARTDTQYF. CDR3 DNA: TGCGCCAGCAGTCAATCGGAGGGGGCAAGGACAGATACGCAGTATTTT.

CDR3 nucleotides: TGTGCCAGCAGCCCGGGACAGTTGCGAAACACCGGGGAGCTGTTTTTT. Its translation: CASSPGQLRNTGELFF. The V call is TRBV5-5, the J call TRBJ2-2, with 7 bases that match TRBD1. Germline values: CDR1 SGHKS, CDR2 YYEKEE (reference sequence). The trim removed 4 bases at V and 2 bases at J, leaving 8 bases unmatched. The CDR3 is 16 residues long.

The chain uses TRBV18 and TRBJ2-7, with D possibly matching TRBD1 (5 bases). The end of the DNA is better explained by TRBJ2-5, so the J call may be wrong. The CDR3 covers 16 residues. Germline V gives CDR1 KGHSH, CDR2 LQKENI. The CDR3, as DNA: TGTGCCAGCTCACCACGTGGTAGACAGAAACAAGAGACCCAGTACTTC. Its protein product is CASSPRGRQKQETQYF.

The rearrangement uses TRBV6-5 and TRBJ2-3; tentative D call: TRBD2 (5 bases). The V gene's germline CDR1 is MNHEY and CDR2 SVGAGI. V lost 2 bases to trimming and J lost 2 bases, with 11 bases between them. The CDR3 has 15 residues. The CDR3 loop is CASSYRGPTTDTQYF. The DNA for the CDR3 is TGTGCCAGCAGTTACCGAGGGCCTACCACAGATACGCAGTATTTT.

The chain joins TRBV5-4 to TRBJ2-3; TRBD1 agrees at 10 bases. Germline CDR1 and CDR2: SGHNT and YYREEE (reference sequence). CDR3 size: 16 residues. With 4 bases clipped from V and 14 bases from J, the junction kept 19 bases outside the gene matches. Written as DNA, the CDR3 is TGTGCCAGCAGCCCTGGGACAGGGGACGGGTCTGCCAGGTGGTATTTT. Encoded protein: CASSPGTGDGSARWYF.

The rearrangement joins TRBV28 to TRBJ1-6, with TRBD1 as a possible D gene (6 bases). Germline V gene sequence: CDR1 MDHEN, CDR2 SYDVKM. The CDR3 is 15 amino acids. The ends were cut back, 3 bases at V and 7 bases at J, with 13 bases in the middle. This CDR3 reads CASSFKRGANSPLHF. The CDR3 DNA is TGTGCCAGCAGTTTTAAGCGGGGGGCAAATTCACCCCTCCACTTT.

The chain uses TRBV7-3 and TRBJ2-5, with 9 bases aligning to TRBD2. The J segment lost 1 base and the V segment lost 5 bases, leaving 5 bases of the junction unmatched. Per the germline V gene, CDR1 is SGHTA and CDR2 is FQGTGA. CDR3 size: 15 residues. CDR3 bases: TGTGCCAGCAGCCCGAGCGGGGGGATCCAAGAGACCCAGTACTTC. Protein product: CASSPSGGIQETQYF.

The chain carries TRBV6-2 or TRBV6-3 and TRBJ2-7; TRBD1 matches 8 bases. The germline gives CDR1 MNHEY, CDR2 SVGEGT. The CDR3 has 15 residues. The V gene end was trimmed by 6 bases and the J gene end by 4 bases; junction bases not matched to a gene: 11. DNA for the CDR3: TGTGCCAGCAGCCCTGACAGGGGCCCAATTTACGAGCAGTACTTC. It is translated as CASSPDRGPIYEQYF.

This chain joins TRBV21-1 and TRBJ2-1; the tabulated D call, TRBD2, remains unverified against the DNA. TRBV21-1 is noted as a pseudogene. This CDR3 is 15 amino acids long. The CDR3 region is CASSKERLSDNEQFF. The CDR3 coding sequence is TGTGCCAGCAGCAAAGAGAGACTTTCAGACAATGAGCAGTTCTTC.

This chain uses TRBV5-1 with TRBJ2-5, with 8 bases fitting TRBD2. CDR1 and CDR2 (germline): SGHRS, YFSETQ. J gave up 5 bases and V 5 bases, and 17 bases lay outside the gene matches. The CDR3 has 17 residues. CDR3 residues: CASRPDPRGGRLETQYF. CDR3 DNA: TGCGCCAGCAGGCCGGACCCCCGGGGGGGCCGATTGGAGACCCAGTACTTC.

The V gene is TRBV9, the J gene TRBJ2-5; the D gene is possibly TRBD2 (5 bases). In germline, CDR1 is SGDLS, CDR2 YYNGEE. Deletions cut 0 bases from V and 2 bases from J, with 14 bases between. This CDR3 has 16 amino acids. The CDR3, as DNA: TGTGCCAGCAGCGTAGGCCTTTACGGGGAACAAGAGACCCAGTACTTC. This codes for CASSVGLYGEQETQYF.

The rearrangement uses TRBV3-1 (or the pseudogene TRBV3-2) and TRBJ2-6, with a tentative D call TRBD2 (6 bases). Per germline, CDR1 LGHDT and CDR2 YNNKEL (reference sequence). This CDR3 spans 20 amino acids. Deletions cut 0 bases from V and 1 base from J, with 19 bases between. Here the CDR3 DNA reads TGTGCCAGCAGCCAAGATCGCGGAACGGGGGAAGTTTCTGGGGCCAACGTCCTGACTTTC. This encodes CASSQDRGTGEVSGANVLTF.

The J gene is TRBJ1-5, the V gene TRBV29-1, with 12 positions matching TRBD1. Trimming removed 5 bases from V and 5 bases from J; junction bases left unmatched: 7. Germline V CDR1 and CDR2: SQVTM, ANQGSEA. CDR3 size: 15 residues. CDR3 coding DNA: TGCAGCGTTAGTCAGGGGACAGGGGGCGATCAGCCCCAGCATTTT. Translating gives CSVSQGTGGDQPQHF.

The genes are TRBV6-5 and TRBJ2-7, with 7 bases lining up with TRBD1. In germline, CDR1 is MNHEY, CDR2 SVGAGI. The CDR3 length is 15 residues. V was clipped by 6 bases and J by 0 bases; unmatched bases: 8. The CDR3 DNA is TGTGCCAGCAGGTTACAGGGGCGAGGCTCCTACGAGCAGTACTTC. The encoded protein is CASRLQGRGSYEQYF.

CDR3 sequence reads: CASRRAPTGGAGGYTF. CDR3 coding DNA: TGTGCCAGCAGGCGAGCCCCTACAGGGGGCGCCGGCGGCTACACCTTC. The chain joins TRBV5-4 to TRBJ1-2, with 9 bases identical to TRBD1. The germline V gene has CDR1 SGHNT and CDR2 YYREEE (reference sequence). The CDR3 contains 16 residues. Trimming at V came to 5 bases and at J to 8 bases, leaving 16 bases not matched to a gene.

The chain employs TRBV9 and TRBJ1-2; 9 bases map to TRBD1. The CDR3 extends over 15 amino acids. Germline-derived CDR1 and CDR2 are SGDLS and YYNGEE. J was trimmed by 7 bases and V by 6 bases; bases with no gene match: 13. CDR3 DNA: TGTGCCAGCAATCCCCGGGACAGGGTCCAAAGTGGCTACACCTTC. Translation gives CASNPRDRVQSGYTF.

The rearrangement links TRBV28 to TRBJ1-5; TRBD1 is a possible D gene (6 bases). The germline CDR1 and CDR2 sequences are MDHEN and SYDVKM. This CDR3 has 18 residues. The V gene lost 1 base and the J gene lost 0 bases, with 16 bases spanning the gap. CDR3 amino acids: CASSLLGGQGISNQPQHF. In DNA form, the CDR3 reads TGTGCCAGCAGTTTATTAGGCGGCCAGGGGATTAGCAATCAGCCCCAGCATTTT.

The V call is TRBV28, the J call TRBJ2-3, with 11 positions matching TRBD1. The CDR3 is made up of 15 amino acids. Germline loops: CDR1 MDHEN, CDR2 SYDVKM. The J segment lost 3 bases and the V segment lost 4 bases, leaving 3 bases of the junction unmatched. Written as DNA, the CDR3 is TGTGCCAGCAGTTCCGGACAGGGGGCTACAGATACGCAGTATTTT. The encoded protein is CASSSGQGATDTQYF.

This clone has just one count. This sequence joins TRBV5-1 and TRBJ2-3; D is perhaps TRBD1 (5 bases). The V gene lost 0 bases and the J gene lost 0 bases, with 14 bases spanning the gap. Germline V gene sequence: CDR1 SGHRS, CDR2 YFSETQ. The CDR3 has 17 residues. Here the CDR3 reads CASSLALGQGSTDTQYF. CDR3 in DNA: TGCGCCAGCAGCTTGGCCTTAGGGCAGGGTAGCACAGATACGCAGTATTTT.

CDR3 protein: CASSLWPGEQFF. In DNA form, the CDR3 reads TGTGCCAGCAGCCTTTGGCCGGGAGAGCAGTTCTTC. J is TRBJ2-1 and V is TRBV28; D is perhaps TRBD2 (5 bases). The CDR3 has 12 amino acids. V dropped 6 bases and J dropped 10 bases, with 13 bases sitting between them. The germline CDR1 and CDR2 sequences are MDHEN and SYDVKM.

The rearrangement joins TRBV3-1 (or the pseudogene TRBV3-2) to TRBJ2-1, with unresolved D. There are 11 residues in the CDR3. V lost 11 bases, J lost 0 bases, and 5 bases lay in between. Germline V lookup: CDR1 LGHDT, CDR2 YNNKEL (reference sequence). CDR3 coding DNA: TGTGCCTGTAGCTCCTACAATGAGCAGTTCTTC. Translation: CACSSYNEQFF.

The V call is TRBV4-3, the J call TRBJ1-2; the D gene is possibly TRBD1 (6 bases). Germline CDR1 LGHNA, CDR2 YSLEER. V gave up 0 bases and J gave up 8 bases, with 19 bases separating them. The CDR3 has 16 amino acids. CDR3 loop: CASSQEIIQGSPGYTF. For the CDR3, the DNA is TGCGCCAGCAGCCAAGAAATTATACAGGGTTCACCGGGCTACACCTTC.